This T cell receptor beta chain was observed in a study of Graves' ophthalmopathy and Graves' hyperthyroidism. The wider study: No treatment had been given when peripheral blood was collected at initial diagnosis.

Amplification from RNA transcripts yielded the TCR beta CDR3 regions. Investigators did first-round RT-PCR with HTBI primers, then second-round multiplex PCR. From the multiplex PCR reads, TCRdb called clonotypes with MiXCR, one entry per CDR3 protein. The data hold about 640,000 distinct CDR3 sequences, with about 40% observed a single time. PBMCs were isolated by Ficoll-Paque density gradient centrifugation, using around 10 ml of fresh peripheral blood as the starting material. The CDR3 is made up of 13 amino acids. Trimming removed 5 bases at V and 5 bases at J, with 8 bases between. CDR1 and CDR2 (germline): SGHRS, YFSETQ. This clonotype was recorded many times.

The sequenced material came from peripheral blood. This chain joins TRBV5-1 and TRBJ1-6; no definite D call. The receptor comes from an adult man with Graves' ophthalmopathy. CDR3 sequence (DNA): TGCGCCAGCAGAGAGCCACATAATTCACCCCTCCACTTT. Its protein product is CASREPHNSPLHF.